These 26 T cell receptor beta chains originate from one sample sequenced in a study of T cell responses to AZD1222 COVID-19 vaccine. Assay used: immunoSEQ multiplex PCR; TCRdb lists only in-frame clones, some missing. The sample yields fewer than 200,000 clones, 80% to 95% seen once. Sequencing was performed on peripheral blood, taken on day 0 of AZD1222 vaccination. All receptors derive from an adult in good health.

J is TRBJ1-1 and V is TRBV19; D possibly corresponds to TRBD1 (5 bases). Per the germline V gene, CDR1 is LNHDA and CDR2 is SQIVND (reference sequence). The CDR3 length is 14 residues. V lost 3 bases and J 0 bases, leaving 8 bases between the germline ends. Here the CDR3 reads CASSIRGMNTEAFF. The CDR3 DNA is TGTGCCAGTAGTATCCGGGGCATGAACACTGAAGCTTTCTTT.

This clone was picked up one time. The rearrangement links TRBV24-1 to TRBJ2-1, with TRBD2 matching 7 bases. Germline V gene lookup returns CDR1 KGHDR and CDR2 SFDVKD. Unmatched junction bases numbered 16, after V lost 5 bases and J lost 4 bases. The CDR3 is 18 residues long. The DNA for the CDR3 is TGTGCCACCAGTGCCTGGGGCGGGAGCCTTGGGGAATACAATGAGCAGTTCTTC. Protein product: CATSAWGGSLGEYNEQFF.

Written as DNA, the CDR3 is TGTGCCAGCAGCGAACCCCTAGCGGGGGGAATCTCGTGGTACAATGAGCAGTTCTTC. It yields the protein CASSEPLAGGISWYNEQFF. V gene TRBV5-6 combines with J gene TRBJ2-1; 11 bases map to TRBD2. This CDR3 region has 19 residues. Germline V gene lookup returns CDR1 SGHDT and CDR2 YYEEEE. V shed 4 bases, J shed 4 bases, and the junction held 16 bases outside the gene matches.

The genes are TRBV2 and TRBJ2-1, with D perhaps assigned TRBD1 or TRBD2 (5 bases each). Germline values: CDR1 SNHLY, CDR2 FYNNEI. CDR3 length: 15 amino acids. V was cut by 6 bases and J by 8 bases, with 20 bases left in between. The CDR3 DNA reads TGTGCCAGCAGGAGGGCCCTAGCCTTCAGGGATGAGCAGTTCTTC. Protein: CASRRALAFRDEQFF.

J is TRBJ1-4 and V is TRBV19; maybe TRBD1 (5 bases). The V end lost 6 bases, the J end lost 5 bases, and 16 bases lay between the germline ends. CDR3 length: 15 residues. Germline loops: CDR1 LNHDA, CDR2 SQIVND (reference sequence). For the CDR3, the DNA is TGTGCCAGTAGCCCGGTTGGGGCGGGAAATGAAAAACTGTTTTTT. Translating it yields CASSPVGAGNEKLFF.

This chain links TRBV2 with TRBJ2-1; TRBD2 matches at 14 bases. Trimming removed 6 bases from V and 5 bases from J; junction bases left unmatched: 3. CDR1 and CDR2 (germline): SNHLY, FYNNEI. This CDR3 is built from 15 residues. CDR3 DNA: TGTGCCAGCAGCCGACTAGCGGGAGGGAACAATGAGCAGTTCTTC. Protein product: CASSRLAGGNNEQFF.

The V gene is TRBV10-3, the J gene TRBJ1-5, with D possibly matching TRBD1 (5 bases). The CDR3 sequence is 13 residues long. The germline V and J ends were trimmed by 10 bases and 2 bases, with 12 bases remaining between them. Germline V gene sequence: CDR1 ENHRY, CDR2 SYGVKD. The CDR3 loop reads CATLGGGNQPQHF. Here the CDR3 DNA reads TGTGCCACCTTGGGAGGGGGCAATCAGCCCCAGCATTTT.

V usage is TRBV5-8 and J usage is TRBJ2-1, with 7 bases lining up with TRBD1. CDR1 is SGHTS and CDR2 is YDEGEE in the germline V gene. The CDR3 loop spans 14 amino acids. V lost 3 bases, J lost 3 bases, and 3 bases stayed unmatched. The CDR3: CASSSGGRYNEQFF. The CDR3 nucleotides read TGTGCCAGCAGCTCAGGGGGACGCTACAATGAGCAGTTCTTC.

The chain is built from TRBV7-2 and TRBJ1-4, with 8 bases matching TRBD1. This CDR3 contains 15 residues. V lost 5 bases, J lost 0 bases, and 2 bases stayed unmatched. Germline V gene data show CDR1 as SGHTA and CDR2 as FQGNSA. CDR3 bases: TGTGCCAGCAGCCTGGACAGGGCAACTAATGAAAAACTGTTTTTT. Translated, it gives CASSLDRATNEKLFF.

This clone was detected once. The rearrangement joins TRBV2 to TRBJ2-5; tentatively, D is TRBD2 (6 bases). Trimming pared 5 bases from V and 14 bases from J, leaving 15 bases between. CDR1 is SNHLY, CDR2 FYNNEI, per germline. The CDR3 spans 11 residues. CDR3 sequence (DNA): TGTGCCAGCAGTACCATCGGGAGTCTTTACTTC. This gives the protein CASSTIGSLYF.

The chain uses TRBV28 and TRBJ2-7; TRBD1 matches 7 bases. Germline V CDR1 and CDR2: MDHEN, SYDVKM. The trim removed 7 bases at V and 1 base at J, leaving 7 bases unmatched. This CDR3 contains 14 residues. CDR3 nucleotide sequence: TGTGCCAGCATAGACAGGGTGAGATCCTACGAGCAGTACTTC. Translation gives CASIDRVRSYEQYF.

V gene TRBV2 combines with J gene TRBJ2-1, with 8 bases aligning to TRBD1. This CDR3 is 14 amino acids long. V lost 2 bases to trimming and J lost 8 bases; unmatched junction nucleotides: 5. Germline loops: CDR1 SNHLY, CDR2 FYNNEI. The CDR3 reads CASSEQGAGYEQFF. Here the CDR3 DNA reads TGTGCCAGCAGTGAACAGGGGGCGGGGTATGAGCAGTTCTTC.

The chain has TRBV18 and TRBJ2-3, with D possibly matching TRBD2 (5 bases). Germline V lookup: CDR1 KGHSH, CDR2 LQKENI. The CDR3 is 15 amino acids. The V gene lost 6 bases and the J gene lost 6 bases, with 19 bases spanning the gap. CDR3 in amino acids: CASSRLNTGSDTQYF. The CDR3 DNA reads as TGTGCCAGCTCCCGGCTTAATACGGGGTCGGATACGCAGTATTTT. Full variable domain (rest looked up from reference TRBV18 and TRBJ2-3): NAGVMQNPRHLVRRRGQEARLRCSPMKGHSHVYWYRQLPEEGLKFMVYLQKENIIDESGMPKERFSAEFPKEGPSILRIQQVVRGDSAAYFCASSRLNTGSDTQYFGPGTRLTVL.

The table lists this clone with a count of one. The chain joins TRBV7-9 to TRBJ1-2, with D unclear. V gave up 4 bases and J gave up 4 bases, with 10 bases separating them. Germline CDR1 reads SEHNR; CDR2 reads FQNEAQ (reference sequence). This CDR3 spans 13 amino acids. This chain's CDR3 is CASSSSGFYGYTF. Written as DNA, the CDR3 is TGTGCCAGCAGCTCGTCGGGGTTCTATGGCTACACCTTC.

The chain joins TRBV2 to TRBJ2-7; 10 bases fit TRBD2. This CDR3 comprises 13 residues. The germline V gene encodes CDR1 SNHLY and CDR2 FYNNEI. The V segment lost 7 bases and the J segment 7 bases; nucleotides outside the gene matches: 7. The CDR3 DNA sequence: TGTGCCAGCACGAGCGGGGGGGCGATAGAGCAGTACTTC. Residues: CASTSGGAIEQYF.

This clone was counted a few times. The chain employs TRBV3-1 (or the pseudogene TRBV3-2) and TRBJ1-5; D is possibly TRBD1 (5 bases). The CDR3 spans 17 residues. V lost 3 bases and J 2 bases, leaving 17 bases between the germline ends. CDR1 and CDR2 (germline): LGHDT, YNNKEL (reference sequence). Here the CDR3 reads CASSHPTGPHRNQPQHF. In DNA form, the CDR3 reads TGTGCCAGCAGCCACCCTACGGGGCCACATCGCAATCAGCCCCAGCATTTT.

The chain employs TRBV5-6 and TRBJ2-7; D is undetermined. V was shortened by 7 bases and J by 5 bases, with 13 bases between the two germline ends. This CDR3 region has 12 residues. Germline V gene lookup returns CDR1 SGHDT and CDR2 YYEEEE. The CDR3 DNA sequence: TGTGCCAGCGTATCAATCCGTGACGAGCAGTACTTC. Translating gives CASVSIRDEQYF.

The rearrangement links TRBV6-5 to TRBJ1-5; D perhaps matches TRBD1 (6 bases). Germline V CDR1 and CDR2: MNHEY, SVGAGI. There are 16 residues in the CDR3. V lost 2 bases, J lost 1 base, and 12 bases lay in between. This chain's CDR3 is CASSYNRDISNQPQHF. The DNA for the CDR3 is TGTGCCAGCAGTTACAACCGGGACATCAGCAATCAGCCCCAGCATTTT.

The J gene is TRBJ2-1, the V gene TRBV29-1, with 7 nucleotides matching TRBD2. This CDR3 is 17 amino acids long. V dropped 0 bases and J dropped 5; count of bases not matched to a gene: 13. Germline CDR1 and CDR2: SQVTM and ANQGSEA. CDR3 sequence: CSVEDPSFSGLDNEQFF. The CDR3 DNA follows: TGCAGCGTTGAAGATCCGTCCTTTAGCGGGCTGGACAATGAGCAGTTCTTC.

As DNA, the CDR3 is TGTGCCAGTTGGGACAGCTCCTACGAGCAGTACTTC. Its translation is CASWDSSYEQYF. The gene calls are TRBV27 and TRBJ2-7; 7 nucleotides match TRBD1. There are 12 residues in the CDR3. With 9 bases clipped from V and 0 bases from J, the junction kept 2 bases outside the gene matches. Germline lookup yields CDR1 MNHEY and CDR2 SMNVEV (reference sequence).

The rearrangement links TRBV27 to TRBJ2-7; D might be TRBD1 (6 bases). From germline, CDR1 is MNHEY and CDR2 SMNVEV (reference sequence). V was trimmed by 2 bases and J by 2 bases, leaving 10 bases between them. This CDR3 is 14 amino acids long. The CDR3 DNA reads TGTGCCAGCAGTTTACAGGGGCCTACCTACGAGCAGTACTTC. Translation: CASSLQGPTYEQYF.

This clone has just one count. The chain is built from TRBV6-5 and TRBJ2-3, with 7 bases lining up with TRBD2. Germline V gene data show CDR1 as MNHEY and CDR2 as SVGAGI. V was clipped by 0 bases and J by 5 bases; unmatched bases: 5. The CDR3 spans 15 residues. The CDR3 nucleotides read TGTGCCAGCAGTTACTCGCCAGCGGGAAGAGATACGCAGTATTTT. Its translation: CASSYSPAGRDTQYF.

Here the CDR3 DNA reads TGCGCCAGCAGCCAAGACGAAGCAGGGGTCTTTAAGCCCCAGCATTTT. Translation: CASSQDEAGVFKPQHF. The chain joins TRBV4-1 to TRBJ1-5; tentatively, D is TRBD1 (6 bases). Germline CDR1 MGHRA, CDR2 YSYEKL. V gave up 0 bases and J gave up 8 bases, with 17 bases separating them. The CDR3 extends over 16 amino acids.

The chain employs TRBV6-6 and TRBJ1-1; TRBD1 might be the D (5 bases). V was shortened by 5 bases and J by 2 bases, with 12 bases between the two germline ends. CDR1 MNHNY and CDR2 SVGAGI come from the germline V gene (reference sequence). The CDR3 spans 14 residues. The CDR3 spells CASSRDSTNTEAFF. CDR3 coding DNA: TGTGCCAGCAGTCGAGACAGTACCAACACTGAAGCTTTCTTT.

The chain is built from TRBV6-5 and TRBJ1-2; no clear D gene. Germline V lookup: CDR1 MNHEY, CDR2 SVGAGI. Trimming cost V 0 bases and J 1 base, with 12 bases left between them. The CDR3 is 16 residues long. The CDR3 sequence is CASSYSRIGINYGYTF. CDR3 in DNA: TGTGCCAGCAGTTACTCGAGGATAGGAATTAACTATGGCTACACCTTC.

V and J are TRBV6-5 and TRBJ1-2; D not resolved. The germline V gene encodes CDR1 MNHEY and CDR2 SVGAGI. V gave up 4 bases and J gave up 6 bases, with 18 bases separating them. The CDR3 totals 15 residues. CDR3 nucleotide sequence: TGTGCCAGCAGTTTTATCGGCTCTCCACCTCATGGCTACACCTTC. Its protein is CASSFIGSPPHGYTF.